This T cell receptor beta chain was recovered during a study of blood T cell repertoires in COVID-19. Some clones are missing from TCRdb's copy, which holds only in-frame ones; the method was immunoSEQ multiplex PCR. The table has around 500,000 clones, approximately 87% seen once. Trimming left V 2 bases short and J 2 bases short, with 13 bases between. This CDR3 has 15 residues. In germline, CDR1 is MNHEY, CDR2 SVGAGI. The sample consisted of PBMCs or T cells enriched from blood (not recorded which). The chain has TRBV6-5 and TRBJ2-7, with D perhaps matching TRBD1 (7 bases). The sequence was obtained from a woman aged 40 to 55 who had recovered from COVID-19. The CDR3 DNA follows: TGTGCCAGCAGTTACCGCGGGACAGAGACCTACGAGCAGTACTTC. It codes for CASSYRGTETYEQYF.